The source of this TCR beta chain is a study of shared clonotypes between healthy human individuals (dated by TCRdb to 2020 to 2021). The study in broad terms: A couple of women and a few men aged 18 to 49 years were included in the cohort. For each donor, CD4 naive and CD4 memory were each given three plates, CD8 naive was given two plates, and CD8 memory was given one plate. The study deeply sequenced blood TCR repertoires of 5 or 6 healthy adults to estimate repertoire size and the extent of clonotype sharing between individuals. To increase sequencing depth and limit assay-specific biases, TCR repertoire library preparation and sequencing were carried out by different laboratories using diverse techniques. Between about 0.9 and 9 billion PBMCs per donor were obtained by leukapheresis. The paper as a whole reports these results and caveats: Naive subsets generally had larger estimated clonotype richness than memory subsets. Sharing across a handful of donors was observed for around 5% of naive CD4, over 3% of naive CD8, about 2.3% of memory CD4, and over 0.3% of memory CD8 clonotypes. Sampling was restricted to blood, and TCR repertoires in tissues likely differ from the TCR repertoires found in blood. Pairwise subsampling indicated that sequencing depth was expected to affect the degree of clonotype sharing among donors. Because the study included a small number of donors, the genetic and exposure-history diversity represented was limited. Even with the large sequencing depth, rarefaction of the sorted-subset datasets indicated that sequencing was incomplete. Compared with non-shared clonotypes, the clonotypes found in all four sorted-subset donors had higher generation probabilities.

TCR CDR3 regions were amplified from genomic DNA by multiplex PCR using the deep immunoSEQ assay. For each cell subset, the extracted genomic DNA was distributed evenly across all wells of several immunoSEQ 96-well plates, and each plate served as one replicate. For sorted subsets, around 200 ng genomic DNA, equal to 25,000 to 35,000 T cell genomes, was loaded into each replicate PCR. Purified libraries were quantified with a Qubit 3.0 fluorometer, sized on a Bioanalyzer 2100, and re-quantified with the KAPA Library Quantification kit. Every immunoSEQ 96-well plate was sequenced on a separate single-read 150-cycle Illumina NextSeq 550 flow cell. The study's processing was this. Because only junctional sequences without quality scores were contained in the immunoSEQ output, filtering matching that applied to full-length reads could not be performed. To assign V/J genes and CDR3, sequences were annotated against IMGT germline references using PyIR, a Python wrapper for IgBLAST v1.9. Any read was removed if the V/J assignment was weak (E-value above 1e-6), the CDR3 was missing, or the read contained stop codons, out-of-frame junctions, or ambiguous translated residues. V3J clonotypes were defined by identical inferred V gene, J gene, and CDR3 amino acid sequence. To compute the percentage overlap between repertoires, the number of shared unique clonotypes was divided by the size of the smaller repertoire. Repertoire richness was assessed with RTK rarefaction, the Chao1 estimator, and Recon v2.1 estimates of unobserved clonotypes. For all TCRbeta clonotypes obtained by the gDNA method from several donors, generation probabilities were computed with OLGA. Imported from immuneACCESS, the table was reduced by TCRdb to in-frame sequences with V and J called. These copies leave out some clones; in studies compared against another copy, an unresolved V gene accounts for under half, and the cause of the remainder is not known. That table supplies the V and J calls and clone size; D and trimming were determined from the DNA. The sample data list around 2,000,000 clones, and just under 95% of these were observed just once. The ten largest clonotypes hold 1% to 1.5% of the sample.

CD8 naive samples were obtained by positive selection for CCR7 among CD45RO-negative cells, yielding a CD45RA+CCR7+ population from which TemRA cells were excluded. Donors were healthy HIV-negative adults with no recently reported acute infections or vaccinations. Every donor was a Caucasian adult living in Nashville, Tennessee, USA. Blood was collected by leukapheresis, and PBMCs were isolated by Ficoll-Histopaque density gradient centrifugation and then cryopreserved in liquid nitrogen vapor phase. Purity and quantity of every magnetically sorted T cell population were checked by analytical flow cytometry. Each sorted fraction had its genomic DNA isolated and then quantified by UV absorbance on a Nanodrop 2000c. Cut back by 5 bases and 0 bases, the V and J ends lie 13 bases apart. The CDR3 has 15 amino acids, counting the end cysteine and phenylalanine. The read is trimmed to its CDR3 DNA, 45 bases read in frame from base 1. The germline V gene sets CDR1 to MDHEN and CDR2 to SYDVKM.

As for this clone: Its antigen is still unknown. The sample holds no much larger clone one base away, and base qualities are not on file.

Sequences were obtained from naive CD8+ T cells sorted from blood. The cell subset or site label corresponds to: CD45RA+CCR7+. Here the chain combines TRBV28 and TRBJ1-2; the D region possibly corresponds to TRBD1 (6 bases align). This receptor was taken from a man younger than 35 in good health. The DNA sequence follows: TGTGCCAGCAGTAGAGGACAGATCCCTAACTATGGCTACACCTTC. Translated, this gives CASSRGQIPNYGYTF.